The rows below give T cell receptor beta chains drawn from one sample of a study of CD8 T cells in Susac syndrome. Each CDR3 protein is one row after TCRdb ran MiXCR on the immunoSEQ multiplex PCR reads. The sample holds about 400,000 distinct CDR3 sequences, 75% to 90% seen once. Sequencing used CD8+ T cells from PBMCs. The receptors here all came from a human donor with multiple sclerosis. CDR3s include the opening cysteine and the closing phenylalanine or tryptophan. The D gene is left open where the match is weak. Part of the rows lack a size; the others show once, few, many or a class for expanded clones.

J | size | D | V | DNA | CDR3
TRBJ1-2 | once | NA | TRBV12-3/TRBV12-4 | TGTGCCAGCAGTCCCAGTTTTACTAACTATGGCTACACCTTC | CASSPSFTNYGYTF
TRBJ2-3 | NA | NA | TRBV18 | TGTGCCAGCTCACCCACCGCTGGAGGTAGTGCGACAGATACGCAGTATTTT | CASSPTAGGSATDTQYF
TRBJ1-2 | NA | NA | TRBV4-1 | TGCGCCAGCAGCCCACGAGGTCTCTTGGGTGATGGCTACACCTTC | CASSPRGLLGDGYTF
TRBJ1-1 | few | NA | TRBV20-1 | TGCAGTGCTAGAGATTGGGACATGAACACTGAAGCTTTCTTT | CSARDWDMNTEAFF
TRBJ2-1 | NA | NA | TRBV5-1 | TGCGCCAGCAGCTTCGGAAACGGGTCCTCCTACAATGAGCAGTTCTTC | CASSFGNGSSYNEQFF
TRBJ2-7 | NA | NA | TRBV7-9 | TGTGCCAGCAGCTCAGACCTCCACGAGCAGTACTTC | CASSSDLHEQYF
TRBJ1-2 | NA | NA | TRBV12-3/TRBV12-4 | TGTGCCAGCAGCGGTCGACGGGACTATGGCTACACCTTC | CASSGRRDYGYTF
TRBJ2-7 | NA | NA | TRBV5-1 | TGCGCCAGCAGCTTGGATGGACCCCCGCCGTACTTC | CASSLDGPPPYF
TRBJ1-1 | NA | TRBD1 | TRBV6-1 | TGTGCCAGCAGTGTGTACATTCGACAGGGGGATTTTATGAACACTGAAGCTTTCTTT | CASSVYIRQGDFMNTEAFF
TRBJ2-2 | once | TRBD1 | TRBV7-9 | TGTGCCATTGACGTACAGGGGCCGGCCGGGGAGCTGTTTTTT | CAIDVQGPAGELFF
TRBJ1-1 | NA | NA | TRBV9 | TGTGCCAGCAGCGTAGGTGGGGTGGGCACTGAAGCTTTCTTT | CASSVGGVGTEAFF
TRBJ2-3 | NA | NA | TRBV6-5 | TGTGCCAGCAGCTGGGCATGGGACACCACAGATACGCAGTATTTT | CASSWAWDTTDTQYF
TRBJ1-3 | few | NA | TRBV11-2 | TGTGCCAGCAGTACAGGTCTCGAAAACACCATATATTTT | CASSTGLENTIYF
TRBJ1-5 | once | NA | TRBV6-1 | TGTGCCAGCAGTGAAACCGGGCTTCATCAGCCCCAGCATTTT | CASSETGLHQPQHF
TRBJ2-1 | NA | TRBD2 | TRBV20-1 | TGCAGTGCTAGAGATCCGACTAGCGGATCACCTCACAATGAGCAGTTCTTC | CSARDPTSGSPHNEQFF
TRBJ2-7 | NA | NA | TRBV12-3/TRBV12-4 | TGTGCCAGCAGTCCAGCCTATGGAGAGCAGTACTTC | CASSPAYGEQYF
TRBJ2-1 | NA | TRBD2 | TRBV27 | TGTGCCAGCAGTTTAGGACTAGCGGGAGTCTACAATGAGCAGTTCTTC | CASSLGLAGVYNEQFF